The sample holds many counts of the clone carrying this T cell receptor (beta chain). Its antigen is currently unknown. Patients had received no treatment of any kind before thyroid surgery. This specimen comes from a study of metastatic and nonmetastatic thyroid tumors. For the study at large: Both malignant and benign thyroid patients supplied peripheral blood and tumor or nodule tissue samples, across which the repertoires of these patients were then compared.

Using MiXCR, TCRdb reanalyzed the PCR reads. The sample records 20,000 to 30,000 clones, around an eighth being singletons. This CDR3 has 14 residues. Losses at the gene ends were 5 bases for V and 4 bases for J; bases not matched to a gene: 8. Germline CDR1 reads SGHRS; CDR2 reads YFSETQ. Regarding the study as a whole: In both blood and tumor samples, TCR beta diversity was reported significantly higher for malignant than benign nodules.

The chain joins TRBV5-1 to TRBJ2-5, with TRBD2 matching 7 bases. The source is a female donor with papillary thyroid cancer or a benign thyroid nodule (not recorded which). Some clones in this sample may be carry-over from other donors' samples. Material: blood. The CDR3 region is CASRGGSHGETQYF. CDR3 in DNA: TGCGCCAGCAGGGGGGGGAGCCATGGAGAGACCCAGTACTTC.